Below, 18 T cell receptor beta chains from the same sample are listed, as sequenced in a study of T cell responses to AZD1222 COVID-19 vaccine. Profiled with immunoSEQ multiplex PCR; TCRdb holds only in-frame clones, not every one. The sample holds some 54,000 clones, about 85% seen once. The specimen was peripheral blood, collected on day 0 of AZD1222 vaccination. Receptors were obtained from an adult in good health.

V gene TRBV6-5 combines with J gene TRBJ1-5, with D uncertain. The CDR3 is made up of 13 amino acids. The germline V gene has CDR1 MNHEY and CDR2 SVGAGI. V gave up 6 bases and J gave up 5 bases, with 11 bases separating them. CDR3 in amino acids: CASRASVYQPQHF. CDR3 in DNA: TGTGCCAGCAGGGCTTCGGTCTATCAGCCCCAGCATTTT.

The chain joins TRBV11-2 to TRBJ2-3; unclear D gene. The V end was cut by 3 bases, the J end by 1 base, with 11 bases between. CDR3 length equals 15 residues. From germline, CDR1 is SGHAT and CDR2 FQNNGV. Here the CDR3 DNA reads TGTGCCAGCAGCTTGTGGGCCCGGGGCACAGATACGCAGTATTTT. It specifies CASSLWARGTDTQYF.

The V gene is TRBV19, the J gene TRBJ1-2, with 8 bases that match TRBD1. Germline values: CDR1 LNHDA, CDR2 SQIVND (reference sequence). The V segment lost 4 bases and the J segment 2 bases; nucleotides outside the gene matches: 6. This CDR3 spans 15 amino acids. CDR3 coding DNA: TGTGCCAGTAGTACAAGACAGGGGAACAACTATGGCTACACCTTC. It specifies CASSTRQGNNYGYTF.

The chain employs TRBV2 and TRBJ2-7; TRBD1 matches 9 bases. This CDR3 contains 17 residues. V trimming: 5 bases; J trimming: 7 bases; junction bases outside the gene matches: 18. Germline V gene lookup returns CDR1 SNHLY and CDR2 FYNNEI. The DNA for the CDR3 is TGTGCCAGCAGTACCCCCGCCCGTGAACAGGGGGCGGGAGAGCAGTACTTC. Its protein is CASSTPAREQGAGEQYF. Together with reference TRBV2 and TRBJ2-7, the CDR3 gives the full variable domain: EPEVTQTPSHQVTQMGQEVILRCVPISNHLYFYWYRQILGQKVEFLVSFYNNEISEKSEIFDDQFSVERPDGSNFTLKIRSTKLEDSAMYFCASSTPAREQGAGEQYFGPGTRLTVT.

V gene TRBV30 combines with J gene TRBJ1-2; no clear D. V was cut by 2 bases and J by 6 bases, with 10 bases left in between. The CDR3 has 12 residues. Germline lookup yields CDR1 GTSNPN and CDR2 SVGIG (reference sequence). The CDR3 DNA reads TGTGCCTGGAGTAACAGCCGGGATGGCTACACCTTC. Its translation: CAWSNSRDGYTF.

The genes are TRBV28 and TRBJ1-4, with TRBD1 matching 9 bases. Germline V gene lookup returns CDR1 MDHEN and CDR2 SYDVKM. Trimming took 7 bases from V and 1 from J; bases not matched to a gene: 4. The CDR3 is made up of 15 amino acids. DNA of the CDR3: TGTGCCAGCAACGACAGGGGGGGAACTAATGAAAAACTGTTTTTT. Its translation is CASNDRGGTNEKLFF.

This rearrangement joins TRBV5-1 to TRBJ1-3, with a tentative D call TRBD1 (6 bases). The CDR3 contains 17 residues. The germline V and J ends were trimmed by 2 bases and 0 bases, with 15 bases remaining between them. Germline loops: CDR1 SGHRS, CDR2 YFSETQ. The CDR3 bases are TGCGCCAGCAGCTTCCACCGGACAGAGGGCTCTGGAAACACCATATATTTT. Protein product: CASSFHRTEGSGNTIYF.

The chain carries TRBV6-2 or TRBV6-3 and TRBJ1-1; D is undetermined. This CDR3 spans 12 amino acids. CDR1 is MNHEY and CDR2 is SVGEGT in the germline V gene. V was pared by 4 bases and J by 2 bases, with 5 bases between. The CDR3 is CASSLINTEAFF. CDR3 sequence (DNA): TGTGCCAGCAGTTTGATTAACACTGAAGCTTTCTTT.

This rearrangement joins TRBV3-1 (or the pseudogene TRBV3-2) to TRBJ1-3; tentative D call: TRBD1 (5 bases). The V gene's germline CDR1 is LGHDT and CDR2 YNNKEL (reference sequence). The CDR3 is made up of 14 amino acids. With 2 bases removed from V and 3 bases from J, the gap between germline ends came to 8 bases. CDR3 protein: CASSQQGSGNTIYF. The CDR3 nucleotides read TGTGCCAGCAGCCAACAGGGCAGTGGAAACACCATATATTTT.

The CDR3, as DNA: TGTGCCAGTAGTATAGGACAGTGGGTGGACAATTCACCCCTCCACTTT. Translated: CASSIGQWVDNSPLHF. The V and J genes are TRBV19 and TRBJ1-6, with D possibly TRBD1 on 5 matching bases. Per germline, CDR1 LNHDA and CDR2 SQIVND (reference sequence). V was trimmed by 1 base and J by 7 bases, leaving 14 bases between them. This CDR3 has 16 residues.

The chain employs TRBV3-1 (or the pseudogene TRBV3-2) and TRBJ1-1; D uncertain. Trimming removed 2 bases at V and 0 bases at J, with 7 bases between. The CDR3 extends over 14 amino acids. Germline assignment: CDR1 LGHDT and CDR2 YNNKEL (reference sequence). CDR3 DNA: TGTGCCAGCAGCCAACGGTACATGAACACTGAAGCTTTCTTT. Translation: CASSQRYMNTEAFF.

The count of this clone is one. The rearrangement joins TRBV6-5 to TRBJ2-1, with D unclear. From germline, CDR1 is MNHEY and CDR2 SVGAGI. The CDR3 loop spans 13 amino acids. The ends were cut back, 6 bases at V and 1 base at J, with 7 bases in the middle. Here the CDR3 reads CASRWGSYNEQFF. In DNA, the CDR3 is TGTGCCAGCAGGTGGGGTTCCTACAATGAGCAGTTCTTC.

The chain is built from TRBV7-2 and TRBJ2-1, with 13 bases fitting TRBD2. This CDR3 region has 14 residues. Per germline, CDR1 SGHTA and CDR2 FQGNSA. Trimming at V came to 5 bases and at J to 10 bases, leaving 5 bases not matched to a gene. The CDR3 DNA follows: TGTGCCAGCAGCCCGGGACTAGCGGGGTTAGAGCAGTTCTTC. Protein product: CASSPGLAGLEQFF.

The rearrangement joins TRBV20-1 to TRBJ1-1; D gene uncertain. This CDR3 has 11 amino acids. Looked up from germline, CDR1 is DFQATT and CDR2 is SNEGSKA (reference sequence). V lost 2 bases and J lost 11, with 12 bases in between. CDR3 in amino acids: CSARPRNGAFF. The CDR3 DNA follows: TGCAGTGCTAGACCCCGGAACGGGGCTTTCTTT.

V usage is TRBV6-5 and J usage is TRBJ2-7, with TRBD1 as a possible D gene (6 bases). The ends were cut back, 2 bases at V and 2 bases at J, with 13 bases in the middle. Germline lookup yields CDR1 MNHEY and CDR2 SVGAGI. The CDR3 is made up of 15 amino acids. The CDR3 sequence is CASSYGGRGAYEQYF. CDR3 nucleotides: TGTGCCAGCAGTTACGGCGGCAGGGGAGCCTACGAGCAGTACTTC.

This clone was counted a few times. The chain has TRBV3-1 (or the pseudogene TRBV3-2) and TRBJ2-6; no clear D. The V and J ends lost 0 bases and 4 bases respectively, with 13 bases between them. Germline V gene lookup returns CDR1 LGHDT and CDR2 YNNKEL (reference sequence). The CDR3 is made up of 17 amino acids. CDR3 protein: CASSQERQHTGANVLTF. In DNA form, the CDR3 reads TGTGCCAGCAGCCAAGAGAGGCAGCACACCGGGGCCAACGTCCTGACTTTC.

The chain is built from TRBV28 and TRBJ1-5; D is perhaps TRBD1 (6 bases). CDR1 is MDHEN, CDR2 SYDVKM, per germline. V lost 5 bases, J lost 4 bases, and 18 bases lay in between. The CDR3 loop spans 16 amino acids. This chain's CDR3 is CASSPWEGGLNQPQHF. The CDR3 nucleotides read TGTGCCAGCAGTCCATGGGAGGGGGGCCTGAATCAGCCCCAGCATTTT.

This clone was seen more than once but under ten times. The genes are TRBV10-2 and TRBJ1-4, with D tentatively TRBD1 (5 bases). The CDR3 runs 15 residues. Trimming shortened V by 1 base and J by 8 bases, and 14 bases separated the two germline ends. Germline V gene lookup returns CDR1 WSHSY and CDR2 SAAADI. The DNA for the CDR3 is TGCGCCAGCAGTGAGTGGCGGGGGACGGACGAAAAACTGTTTTTT. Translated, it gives CASSEWRGTDEKLFF.